One and the same sample provided the 11 T cell receptor beta chains below, sequenced in a study of blood T cell repertoires in COVID-19. Some clones are missing from TCRdb's copy, which holds only in-frame ones; the method was immunoSEQ multiplex PCR. Found here are around 42,000 clones, about 76% of them singletons; the top ten hold 8.5% to 9%. The sequencing input was peripheral blood. These receptors came from a man between 65 and 80 years old with active or convalescent COVID-19.

The chain couples TRBV18 to TRBJ2-3, with 12 positions matching TRBD2. CDR3 length equals 16 residues. The trim removed 3 bases at V and 3 bases at J, leaving 4 bases unmatched. Germline CDR1 KGHSH, CDR2 LQKENI. CDR3 amino acids: CASSPTSGGGTDTQYF. CDR3 bases: TGTGCCAGCTCACCGACTAGCGGGGGAGGGACAGATACGCAGTATTTT. The variable domain in full, completed from reference TRBV18 and TRBJ2-3, reads NAGVMQNPRHLVRRRGQEARLRCSPMKGHSHVYWYRQLPEEGLKFMVYLQKENIIDESGMPKERFSAEFPKEGPSILRIQQVVRGDSAAYFCASSPTSGGGTDTQYFGPGTRLTVL.

The J gene is TRBJ2-7, the V gene TRBV7-9, with no clear D. The CDR3 has 13 amino acids. Trimming shortened V by 0 bases and J by 3 bases, and 6 bases separated the two germline ends. Germline lookup yields CDR1 SEHNR and CDR2 FQNEAQ (reference sequence). In nucleotides, the CDR3 is TGTGCCAGCAGCTTAGCTGGCATCTACGAGCAGTACTTC. It is translated as CASSLAGIYEQYF.

The genes are TRBV11-2 and TRBJ2-3; no clear D. The CDR3 contains 15 residues. Germline values: CDR1 SGHAT, CDR2 FQNNGV. V was pared by 5 bases and J by 0 bases, with 12 bases between. CDR3 region: CASSQQLSSTDTQYF. CDR3 bases: TGTGCCAGCAGCCAACAGTTATCTAGCACAGATACGCAGTATTTT.

The chain is built from TRBV6-5 and TRBJ1-3; D unclear. Trimming removed 8 bases at V and 0 bases at J, with 8 bases between. Germline values: CDR1 MNHEY, CDR2 SVGAGI. The CDR3 runs to 13 residues. CDR3 protein: CASHSPSGNTIYF. The CDR3 coding sequence is TGTGCCAGCCATTCCCCCTCTGGAAACACCATATATTTT.

With respect to this clone: One junction end disagrees with the germline gene, perhaps due to a read error. The chain recombines TRBV30 with TRBJ2-7; 9 bases map to TRBD1. CDR1 and CDR2 (germline): GTSNPN, SVGIG (reference sequence). CDR3 size: 11 residues. The CDR3 reads CAWSAGTGTNF. The CDR3 region has the DNA TGTGCCTGGAGCGCGGGGACAGGGACTAACTTC.

The chain recombines TRBV27 with TRBJ1-6; possible D gene TRBD1, 6 bases. The CDR3 loop spans 16 amino acids. Looked up from germline, CDR1 is MNHEY and CDR2 is SMNVEV (reference sequence). V lost 6 bases and J 0 bases, leaving 12 bases between the germline ends. CDR3 DNA sequence: TGTGCCAGCAGGACAGGCGAGAGCTCCTATAATTCACCCCTCCACTTT. This sequence encodes CASRTGESSYNSPLHF.

The V gene is TRBV28, the J gene TRBJ1-2, with D maybe TRBD1 (5 bases). The CDR3 spans 14 residues. V lost 4 bases and J 4 bases, leaving 13 bases between the germline ends. The germline gives CDR1 MDHEN, CDR2 SYDVKM. CDR3 loop: CASSSSPGLYGYTF. The CDR3 coding sequence is TGTGCCAGCAGTTCCTCCCCGGGACTCTATGGCTACACCTTC.

The table lists this clone with a few counts. This rearrangement joins TRBV3-1 (or the pseudogene TRBV3-2) to TRBJ2-2, with D perhaps matching TRBD1 (5 bases). Germline-derived CDR1 and CDR2 are LGHDT and YNNKEL (reference sequence). The CDR3 contains 11 residues. With 6 bases removed from V and 10 bases from J, the gap between germline ends came to 9 bases. CDR3 amino acids: CASRLGQELFF. The CDR3 nucleotides are TGTGCCAGCAGGCTTGGACAGGAGCTGTTTTTT.

CDR3 sequence: CASSLPPLSTDTQYF. CDR3 sequence (DNA): TGTGCCAGCTCCCTACCCCCCTTAAGCACAGATACGCAGTATTTT. V usage is TRBV18 and J usage is TRBJ2-3; D gene ambiguous. V lost 6 bases and J lost 0, with 13 bases in between. CDR3 size: 15 residues. Germline-derived CDR1 and CDR2 are KGHSH and LQKENI.

CDR3 in amino acids: CASSQDKGGGAPYEQYF. CDR3 coding DNA: TGCGCCAGCAGCCAAGATAAGGGGGGGGGCGCCCCCTACGAGCAGTACTTC. The rearrangement joins TRBV4-1 to TRBJ2-7, with D tentatively TRBD2 (7 bases). The length of the CDR3 is 17 residues. Per the germline V gene, CDR1 is MGHRA and CDR2 is YSYEKL. V was shortened by 0 bases and J by 2 bases, with 17 bases between the two germline ends.

This clone has just a few counts. This chain uses TRBV12-5 with TRBJ1-1, with unresolved D. The CDR3 covers 11 residues. CDR1 is LGHNT, CDR2 FRNRAP, per germline. V lost 8 bases and J lost 3, with 7 bases in between. The CDR3 coding sequence is TGTGCTAGTAGGGAGGACACTGAAGCTTTCTTT. Residues: CASREDTEAFF.